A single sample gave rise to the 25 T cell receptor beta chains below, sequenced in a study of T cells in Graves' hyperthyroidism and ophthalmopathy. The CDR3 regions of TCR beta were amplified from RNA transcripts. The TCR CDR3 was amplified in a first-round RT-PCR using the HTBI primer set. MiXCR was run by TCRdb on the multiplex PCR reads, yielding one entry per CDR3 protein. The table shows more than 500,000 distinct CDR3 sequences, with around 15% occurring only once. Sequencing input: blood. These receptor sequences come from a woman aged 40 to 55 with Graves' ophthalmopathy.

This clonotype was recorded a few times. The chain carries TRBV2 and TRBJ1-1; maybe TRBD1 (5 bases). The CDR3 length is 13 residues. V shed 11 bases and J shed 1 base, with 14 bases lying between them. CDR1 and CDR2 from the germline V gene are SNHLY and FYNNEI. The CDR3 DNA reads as TGTGCCGTAAAGGGGAGACCGAACACTGAAGCTTTCTTT. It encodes CAVKGRPNTEAFF.

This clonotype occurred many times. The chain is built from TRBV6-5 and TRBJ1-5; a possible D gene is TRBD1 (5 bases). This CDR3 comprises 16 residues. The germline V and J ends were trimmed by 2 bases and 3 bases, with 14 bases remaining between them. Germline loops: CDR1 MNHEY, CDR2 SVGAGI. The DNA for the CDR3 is TGTGCCAGCAGTTACCGGGAGGGGCCAACCAATCAGCCCCAGCATTTT. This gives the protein CASSYREGPTNQPQHF.

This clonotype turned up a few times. CDR3 nucleotide sequence: TGTGCCAGTAGTATAGGTGGGGGATTCGGAAACACCATATATTTT. Translating it yields CASSIGGGFGNTIYF. This chain links TRBV19 with TRBJ1-3; tentative D call: TRBD1 (5 bases). Per the germline V gene, CDR1 is LNHDA and CDR2 is SQIVND (reference sequence). The length of the CDR3 is 15 residues. Trimming shortened V by 1 base and J by 4 bases, and 11 bases separated the two germline ends.

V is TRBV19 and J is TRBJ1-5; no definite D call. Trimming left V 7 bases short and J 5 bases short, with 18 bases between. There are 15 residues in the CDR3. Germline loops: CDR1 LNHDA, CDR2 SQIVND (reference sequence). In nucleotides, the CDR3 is TGTGCCAGTAAACCCCAGGCCCAGGCCCATCAGCCCCAGCATTTT. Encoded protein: CASKPQAQAHQPQHF.

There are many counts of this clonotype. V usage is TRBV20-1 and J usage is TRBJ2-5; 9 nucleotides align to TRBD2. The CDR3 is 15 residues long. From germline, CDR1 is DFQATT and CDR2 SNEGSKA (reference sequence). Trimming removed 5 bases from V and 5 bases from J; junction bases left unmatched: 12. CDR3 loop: CSAWTSARYRETQYF. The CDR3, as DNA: TGCAGTGCTTGGACTAGCGCGAGGTACCGGGAGACCCAGTACTTC.

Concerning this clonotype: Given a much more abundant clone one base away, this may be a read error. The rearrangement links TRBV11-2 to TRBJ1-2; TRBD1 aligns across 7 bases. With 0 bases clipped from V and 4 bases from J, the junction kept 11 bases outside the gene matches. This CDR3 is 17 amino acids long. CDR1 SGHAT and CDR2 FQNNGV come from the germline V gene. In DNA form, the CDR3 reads TGTGCCAGCAGCTTAGATCACAGGGGCCCCGATGGCTATGGCTACACCTTC. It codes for CASSLDHRGPDGYGYTF.

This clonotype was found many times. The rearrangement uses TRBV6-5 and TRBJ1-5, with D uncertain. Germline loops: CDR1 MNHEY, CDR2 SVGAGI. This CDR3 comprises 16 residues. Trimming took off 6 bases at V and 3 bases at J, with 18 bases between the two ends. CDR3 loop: CASSSGLNDYNQPQHF. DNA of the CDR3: TGTGCCAGCAGCTCCGGATTAAACGACTACAATCAGCCCCAGCATTTT.

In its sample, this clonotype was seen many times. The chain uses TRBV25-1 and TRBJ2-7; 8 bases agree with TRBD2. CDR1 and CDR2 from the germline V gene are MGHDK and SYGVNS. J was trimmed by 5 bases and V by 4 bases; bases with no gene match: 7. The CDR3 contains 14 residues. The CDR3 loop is CASSVGAGGNEQYF. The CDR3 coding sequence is TGTGCCAGCAGTGTGGGGGCGGGGGGTAACGAGCAGTACTTC.

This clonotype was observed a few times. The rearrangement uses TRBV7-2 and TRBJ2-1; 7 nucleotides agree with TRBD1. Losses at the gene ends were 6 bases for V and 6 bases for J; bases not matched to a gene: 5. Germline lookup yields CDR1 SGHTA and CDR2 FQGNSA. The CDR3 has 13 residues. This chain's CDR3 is CASRRDSLNEQFF. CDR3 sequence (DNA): TGTGCCAGCAGACGGGACAGTCTCAATGAGCAGTTCTTC.

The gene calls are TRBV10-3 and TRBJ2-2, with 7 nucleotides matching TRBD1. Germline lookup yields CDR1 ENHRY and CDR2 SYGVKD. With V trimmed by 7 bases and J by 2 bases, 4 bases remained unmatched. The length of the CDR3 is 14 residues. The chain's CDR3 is CAITNRGNTGELFF. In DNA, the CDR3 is TGTGCCATCACTAACAGGGGCAACACCGGGGAGCTGTTTTTT.

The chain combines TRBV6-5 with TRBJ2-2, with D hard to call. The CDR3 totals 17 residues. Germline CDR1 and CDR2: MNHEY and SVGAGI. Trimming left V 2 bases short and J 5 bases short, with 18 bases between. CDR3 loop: CASSYLTVRLQTGELFF. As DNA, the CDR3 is TGTGCCAGCAGTTACCTTACTGTGAGGTTACAAACCGGGGAGCTGTTTTTT.

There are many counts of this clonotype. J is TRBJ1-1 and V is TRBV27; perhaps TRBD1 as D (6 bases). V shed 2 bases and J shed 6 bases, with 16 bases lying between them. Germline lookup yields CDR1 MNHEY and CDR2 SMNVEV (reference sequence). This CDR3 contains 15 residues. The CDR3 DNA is TGTGCCAGCAGTTTAAGGGAGGGGGGAAGGGCTGAAGCTTTCTTT. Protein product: CASSLREGGRAEAFF.

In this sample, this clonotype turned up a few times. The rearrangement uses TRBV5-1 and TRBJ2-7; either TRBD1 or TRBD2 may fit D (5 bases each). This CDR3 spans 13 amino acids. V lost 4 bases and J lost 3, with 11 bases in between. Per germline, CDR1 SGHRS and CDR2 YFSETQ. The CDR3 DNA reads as TGCGCCAGCAGCGAGGGACCGAACTACGAGCAGTACTTC. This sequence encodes CASSEGPNYEQYF.

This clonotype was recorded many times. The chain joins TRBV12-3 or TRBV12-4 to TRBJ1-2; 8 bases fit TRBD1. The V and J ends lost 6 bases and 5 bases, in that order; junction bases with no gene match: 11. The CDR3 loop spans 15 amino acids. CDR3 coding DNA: TGTGCCAGCAGCACCGGACAGGGCTGGGGTTATGGCTACACCTTC. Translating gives CASSTGQGWGYGYTF.

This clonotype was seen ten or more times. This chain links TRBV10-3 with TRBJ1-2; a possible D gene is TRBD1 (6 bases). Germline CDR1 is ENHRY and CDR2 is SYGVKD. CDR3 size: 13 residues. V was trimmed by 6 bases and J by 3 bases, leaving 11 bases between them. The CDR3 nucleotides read TGTGCCATCAGCCCCGGGACACACTATGGCTACACCTTC. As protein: CAISPGTHYGYTF.

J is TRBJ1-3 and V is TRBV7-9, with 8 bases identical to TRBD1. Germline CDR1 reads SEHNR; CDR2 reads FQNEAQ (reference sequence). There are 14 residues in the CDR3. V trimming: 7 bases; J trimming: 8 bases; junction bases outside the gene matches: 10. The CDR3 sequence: CASMKQGARDTIYF. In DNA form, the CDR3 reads TGTGCCAGCATGAAGCAGGGGGCAAGGGACACCATATATTTT. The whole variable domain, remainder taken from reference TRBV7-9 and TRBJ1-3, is DTGVSQNPRHKITKRGQNVTFRCDPISEHNRLYWYRQTLGQGPEFLTYFQNEAQLEKSRLLSDRFSAERPKGSFSTLEIQRTEQGDSAMYLCASMKQGARDTIYFGEGSWLTVV.

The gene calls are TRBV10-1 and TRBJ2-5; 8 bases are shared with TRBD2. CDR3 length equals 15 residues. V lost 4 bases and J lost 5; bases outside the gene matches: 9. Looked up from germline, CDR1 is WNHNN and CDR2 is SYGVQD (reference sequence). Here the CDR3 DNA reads TGCGCCAGCAGTGGAGCGGGAGAGGGTACGGAGACCCAGTACTTC. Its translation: CASSGAGEGTETQYF.

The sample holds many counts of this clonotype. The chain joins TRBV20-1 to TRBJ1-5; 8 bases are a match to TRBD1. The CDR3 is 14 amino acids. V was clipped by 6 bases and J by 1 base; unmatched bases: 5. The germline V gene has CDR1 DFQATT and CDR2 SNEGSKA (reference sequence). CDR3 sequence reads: CSASDRVSNQPQHF. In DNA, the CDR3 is TGCAGTGCCTCGGACAGGGTCAGCAATCAGCCCCAGCATTTT.

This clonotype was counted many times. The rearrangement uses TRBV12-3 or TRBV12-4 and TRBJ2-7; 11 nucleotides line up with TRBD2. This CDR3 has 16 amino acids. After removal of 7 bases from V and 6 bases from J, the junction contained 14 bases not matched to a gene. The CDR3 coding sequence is TGTGCCAGCACTCAAGGGGGGGGTCTAGCGGGAGGCGAGCAGTACTTC. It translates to CASTQGGGLAGGEQYF.

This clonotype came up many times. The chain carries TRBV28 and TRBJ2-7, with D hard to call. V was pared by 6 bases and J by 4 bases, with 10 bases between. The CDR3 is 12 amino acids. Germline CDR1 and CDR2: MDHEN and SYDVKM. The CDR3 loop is CASRNPGYEQYF. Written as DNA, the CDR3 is TGTGCCAGCAGGAATCCTGGGTACGAGCAGTACTTC.

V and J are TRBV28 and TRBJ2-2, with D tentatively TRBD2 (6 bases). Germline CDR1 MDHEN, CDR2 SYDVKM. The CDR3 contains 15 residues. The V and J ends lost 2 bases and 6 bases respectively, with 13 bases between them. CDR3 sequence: CASSLGGVGAGELFF. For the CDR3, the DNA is TGTGCCAGCAGTTTAGGAGGGGTCGGGGCCGGGGAGCTGTTTTTT.

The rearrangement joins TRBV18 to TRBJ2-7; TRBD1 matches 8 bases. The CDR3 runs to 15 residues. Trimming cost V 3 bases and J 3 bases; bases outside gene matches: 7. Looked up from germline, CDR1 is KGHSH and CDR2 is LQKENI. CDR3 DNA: TGTGCCAGCTCACCTAGACCGGGACAGGACTACGAGCAGTACTTC. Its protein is CASSPRPGQDYEQYF.

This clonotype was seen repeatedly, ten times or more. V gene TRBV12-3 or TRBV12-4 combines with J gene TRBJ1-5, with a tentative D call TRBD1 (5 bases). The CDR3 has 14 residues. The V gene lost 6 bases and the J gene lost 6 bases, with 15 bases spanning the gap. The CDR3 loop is CASSNPGLSQPQHF. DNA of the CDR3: TGTGCCAGCAGCAACCCAGGGTTATCTCAGCCCCAGCATTTT.

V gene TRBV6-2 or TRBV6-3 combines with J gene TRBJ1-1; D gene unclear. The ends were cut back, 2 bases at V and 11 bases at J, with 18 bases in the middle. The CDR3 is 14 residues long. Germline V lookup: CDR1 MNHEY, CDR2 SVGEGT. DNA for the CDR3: TGTGCCAGCAGTTACGGGGAGGGTCCTTCGGTGGCTTTCTTT. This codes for CASSYGEGPSVAFF.

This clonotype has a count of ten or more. In DNA, the CDR3 is TGTGCCAGCAGCGCCCGCCGACTAGCGGGGCAAGAGACCCAGTACTTC. Residues: CASSARRLAGQETQYF. The chain uses TRBV7-2 and TRBJ2-5, with 11 bases that match TRBD2. This CDR3 region has 16 residues. Per germline, CDR1 SGHTA and CDR2 FQGNSA. After removal of 5 bases from V and 2 bases from J, the junction contained 7 bases not matched to a gene. The entire variable domain, with the rest obtained from reference TRBV7-2 and TRBJ2-5, is as follows: GAGVSQSPSNKVTEKGKDVELRCDPISGHTALYWYRQSLGQGLEFLIYFQGNSAPDKSGLPSDRFSAERTGGSVSTLTIQRTQQEDSAVYLCASSARRLAGQETQYFGPGTRLLVL.